The present entry profiles one T cell receptor (beta chain) with its context. Its specificity is unknown. This specimen belongs to a study of naive CD8 T cells in extremely preterm neonates. General study results and limits: iChao1 richness was lowest in preterm neonates, significantly versus all ages.

Method: immunoSEQ multiplex PCR; TCRdb's copy keeps in-frame clones and lacks some. The data contain 4,000 to 6,000 clones, approximately 98% of them singletons. The CDR3 is 15 amino acids. Germline-derived CDR1 and CDR2 are SGHAT and FQDESV (reference sequence). Unmatched junction bases numbered 8, after V lost 5 bases and J lost 2 bases. Material for sequencing was naive CD8+ T cells from blood. The clonotype comes from a human donor in good health. The chain has TRBV11-1 and TRBJ1-1, with 7 bases fitting TRBD1. This CDR3 is CASSPEGAGNTEAFF. The CDR3 coding sequence is TGTGCCAGCAGCCCAGAGGGGGCGGGAAACACTGAAGCTTTCTTT.